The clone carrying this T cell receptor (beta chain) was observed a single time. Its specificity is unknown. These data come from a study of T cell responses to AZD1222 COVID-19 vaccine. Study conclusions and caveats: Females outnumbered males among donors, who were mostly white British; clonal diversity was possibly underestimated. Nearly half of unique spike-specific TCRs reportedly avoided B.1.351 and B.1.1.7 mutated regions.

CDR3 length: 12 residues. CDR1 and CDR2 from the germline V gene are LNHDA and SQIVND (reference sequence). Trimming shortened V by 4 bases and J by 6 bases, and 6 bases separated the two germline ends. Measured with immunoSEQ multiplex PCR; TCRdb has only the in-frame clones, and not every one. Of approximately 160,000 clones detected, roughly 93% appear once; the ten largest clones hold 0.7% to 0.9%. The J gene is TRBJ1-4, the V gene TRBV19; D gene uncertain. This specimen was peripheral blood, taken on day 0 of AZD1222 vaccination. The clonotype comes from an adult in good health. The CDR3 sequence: CASSKAHEKLFF. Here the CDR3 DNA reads TGTGCCAGTAGTAAGGCACATGAAAAACTGTTTTTT.